The 3 T cell receptor beta chains presented below share a single source sample, sequenced in a study of blood T cell repertoires in COVID-19. TCRdb's copy holds only in-frame clones and misses some; the assay was immunoSEQ multiplex PCR. Among around 130,000 clones listed, approximately 80% were seen once. What was sequenced was peripheral blood. The receptors come from a woman aged 70-85 years with acute or convalescent COVID-19.

The chain is built from TRBV15 and TRBJ1-2; 8 bases align to TRBD1. Germline trimming cut 5 bases from V and 2 bases from J; bases unmatched to any gene: 10. CDR3 length: 16 residues. The germline CDR1 and CDR2 sequences are LNHNV and YYDKDF (reference sequence). The CDR3 DNA follows: TGTGCCACCAGCTCCACCCAGGGGGCGCGGAACTATGGCTACACCTTC. Its translation is CATSSTQGARNYGYTF.

The V and J genes are TRBV12-3 or TRBV12-4 and TRBJ1-1; D is possibly TRBD1 (6 bases). The CDR3 length is 13 residues. V lost 1 base and J 4 bases, leaving 7 bases between the germline ends. In DNA, the CDR3 is TGTGCCAGCAGTTTAGTACAGGGCACTGAAGCTTTCTTT. Translating gives CASSLVQGTEAFF.

The chain is built from TRBV6-1 and TRBJ1-6, with TRBD1 as a possible D gene (6 bases). The CDR3 loop spans 17 amino acids. The germline V gene encodes CDR1 MNHNS and CDR2 SASEGT. V lost 0 bases and J lost 6, with 15 bases in between. CDR3 nucleotide sequence: TGTGCCAGCAGTGAAGCAGGGGGGGCGACCGCTAATTCACCCCTCCACTTT. Translation: CASSEAGGATANSPLHF.